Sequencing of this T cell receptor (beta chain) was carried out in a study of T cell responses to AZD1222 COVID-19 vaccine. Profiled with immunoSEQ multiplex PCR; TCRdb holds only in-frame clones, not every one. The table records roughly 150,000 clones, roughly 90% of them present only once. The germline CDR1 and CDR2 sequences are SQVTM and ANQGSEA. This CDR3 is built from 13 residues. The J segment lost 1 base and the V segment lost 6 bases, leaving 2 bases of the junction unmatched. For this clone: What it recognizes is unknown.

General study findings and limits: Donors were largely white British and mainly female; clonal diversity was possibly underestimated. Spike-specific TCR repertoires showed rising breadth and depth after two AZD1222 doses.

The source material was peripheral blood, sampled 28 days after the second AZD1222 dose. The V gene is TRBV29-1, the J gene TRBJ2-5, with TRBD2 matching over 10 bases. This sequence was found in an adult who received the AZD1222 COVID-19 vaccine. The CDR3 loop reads CSVRTSGQETQYF. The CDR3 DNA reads TGCAGCGTCAGGACTAGCGGCCAAGAGACCCAGTACTTC.